This TCR beta chain was profiled in a study of blood T cell repertoires in COVID-19. Study context: COVID-19 samples from acute and convalescent phases originated in the United States, Italy and Spain.

Original analysis: Amplified reference gene primers provided the basis for estimating nucleated cell counts. Here immunoSEQ multiplex PCR was the method, and the copy in TCRdb shows in-frame clones only, minus some. The V and J calls and clone size come from that table; D and trimming were worked out from the DNA. The table records 30,000 to 35,000 clones, about 87% of them present only once. The germline V gene has CDR1 SGHAT and CDR2 FQNNGV. The V gene lost 3 bases and the J gene lost 6 bases, with 3 bases spanning the gap. The length of the CDR3 is 11 residues. Sequencing was carried out using peripheral blood. This receptor was obtained from a human donor in a cohort sampled during active COVID-19. The V call is TRBV11-2, the J call TRBJ2-1; D remains ambiguous. CDR3 sequence reads: CASSFSNEQFF. CDR3 sequence (DNA): TGTGCCAGCAGCTTCAGCAATGAGCAGTTCTTC.